The 23 T cell receptor beta chains below all came from one sample that was sequenced in a study of radiation and T cells in renal cell carcinoma. Sequencing was performed with immunoSEQ multiplex PCR; in TCRdb, only in-frame clones are kept and a portion is missing. The sample lists about 150,000 clones; 88% were seen once. Time point given: baseline pretreatment blood. The treatment was: 15 Gy SBRT to primary tumor, nephrectomy 4 weeks later. This sample comprised blood, obtained from a patient whose treatment included radiotherapy and nephrectomy. The origin of the receptors is a woman in her sixties or seventies with renal cell carcinoma.

The CDR3 coding sequence is TGTGCCACCAGCCGTTGGAGGGAAGAGACCCAGTACTTC. Encoded protein: CATSRWREETQYF. The rearrangement uses TRBV15 and TRBJ2-5; D may be TRBD2 (6 bases). The germline V gene encodes CDR1 LNHNV and CDR2 YYDKDF (reference sequence). V lost 5 bases to trimming and J lost 3 bases, with 10 bases between them. The CDR3 is 13 residues long.

This rearrangement joins TRBV7-2 to TRBJ1-2; perhaps TRBD1 as D (5 bases). The germline gives CDR1 SGHTA, CDR2 FQGNSA. The CDR3 spans 14 residues. V dropped 3 bases and J dropped 4 bases, with 12 bases sitting between them. The CDR3 nucleotides are TGTGCCAGCAGCTTGACCTCGAGGGGCTATGGCTACACCTTC. Protein sequence: CASSLTSRGYGYTF.

The CDR3 reads CASSEGDRQETQYF. The DNA for the CDR3 is TGTGCCAGCAGTGAAGGGGACAGACAAGAGACCCAGTACTTC. This chain links TRBV6-1 with TRBJ2-5, with 7 nucleotides matching TRBD1. This CDR3 is 14 amino acids long. CDR1 MNHNS and CDR2 SASEGT come from the germline V gene. J lost 2 bases, V lost 1 base, and 1 base had no gene match.

V and J are TRBV5-5 and TRBJ1-1, with no clear D. In germline, CDR1 is SGHKS, CDR2 YYEKEE (reference sequence). The V and J ends lost 0 bases and 0 bases respectively, with 9 bases between them. CDR3 length: 15 amino acids. The CDR3 bases are TGTGCCAGCAGCTTGGCCCCGGGGTTGAACACTGAAGCTTTCTTT. Translating it yields CASSLAPGLNTEAFF.

The chain uses TRBV27 and TRBJ1-5; 7 bases line up with TRBD1. The CDR3 is 14 amino acids. Per germline, CDR1 MNHEY and CDR2 SMNVEV (reference sequence). With 3 bases clipped from V and 5 bases from J, the junction kept 4 bases outside the gene matches. CDR3 in amino acids: CASSLGTVDQPQHF. CDR3 sequence (DNA): TGTGCCAGCAGTTTGGGGACAGTCGATCAGCCCCAGCATTTT.

The chain is built from TRBV5-4 and TRBJ2-3; maybe TRBD1 (5 bases). CDR1 is SGHNT, CDR2 YYREEE, per germline (reference sequence). The CDR3 is 14 residues long. V lost 4 bases and J 0 bases, leaving 9 bases between the germline ends. The CDR3 reads CASSRTQSTDTQYF. CDR3 nucleotide sequence: TGTGCCAGCAGCCGGACACAGAGCACAGATACGCAGTATTTT.

V is TRBV9 and J is TRBJ2-3, with 9 bases lining up with TRBD1. With 1 base clipped from V and 1 base from J, the junction kept 7 bases outside the gene matches. There are 17 residues in the CDR3. CDR1 SGDLS and CDR2 YYNGEE come from the germline V gene. The CDR3 loop reads CASSVISGTGRTDTQYF. DNA of the CDR3: TGTGCCAGCAGCGTAATTTCCGGGACAGGGCGCACAGATACGCAGTATTTT.

The chain uses TRBV5-1 and TRBJ1-2, with TRBD1 as a possible D gene (5 bases). Germline V CDR1 and CDR2: SGHRS, YFSETQ. There are 15 residues in the CDR3. Trimming stripped 3 bases from V and 4 bases from J, with 16 bases between. The CDR3 loop is CASSSDRAGPYGYTF. CDR3 nucleotides: TGCGCCAGCAGCTCGGATCGCGCAGGGCCCTATGGCTACACCTTC.

The rearrangement joins TRBV11-1 to TRBJ2-7; 8 nucleotides align to TRBD2. Trimming took 6 bases from V and 7 from J; bases not matched to a gene: 8. Germline loops: CDR1 SGHAT, CDR2 FQDESV (reference sequence). CDR3 length: 13 amino acids. The CDR3 is CASRPGLEGEQYF. CDR3 DNA sequence: TGTGCCAGCAGGCCGGGACTAGAAGGGGAGCAGTACTTC. Full variable domain (outside the CDR3, taken from reference TRBV11-1 and TRBJ2-7): EAEVAQSPRYKITEKSQAVAFWCDPISGHATLYWYRQILGQGPELLVQFQDESVVDDSQLPKDRFSAERLKGVDSTLKIQPAELGDSAMYLCASRPGLEGEQYFGPGTRLTVT.

V is TRBV5-1 and J is TRBJ1-4; possible D gene TRBD1, 6 bases. V shed 0 bases and J shed 5 bases, with 20 bases lying between them. The CDR3 is made up of 18 amino acids. Germline assignment: CDR1 SGHRS and CDR2 YFSETQ. The CDR3 sequence is CASSLGRSGQLLNEKLFF. CDR3 sequence (DNA): TGCGCCAGCAGCTTGGGGAGGTCCGGACAGCTGCTAAATGAAAAACTGTTTTTT.

The chain has TRBV6-1 and TRBJ1-1; a possible D gene is TRBD1 (5 bases). The CDR3 spans 13 residues. With 4 bases removed from V and 3 bases from J, the gap between germline ends came to 9 bases. Per germline, CDR1 MNHNS and CDR2 SASEGT. The CDR3 reads CASSGVRDTEAFF. CDR3 coding DNA: TGTGCCAGCAGTGGTGTCAGGGACACTGAAGCTTTCTTT.

The chain joins TRBV18 to TRBJ2-1; 10 nucleotides agree with TRBD2. Trimming removed 4 bases from V and 7 bases from J; junction bases left unmatched: 10. The germline V gene has CDR1 KGHSH and CDR2 LQKENI. The CDR3 runs to 16 residues. The CDR3 DNA reads TGTGCCAGCTCACTAAACCAGCGGGGGGGCCTTAATGAGCAGTTCTTC. Translation: CASSLNQRGGLNEQFF.

The chain carries TRBV19 and TRBJ1-2; 10 bases are a match to TRBD1. CDR3 length equals 14 residues. CDR1 is LNHDA and CDR2 is SQIVND in the germline V gene (reference sequence). V dropped 5 bases and J dropped 5; count of bases not matched to a gene: 5. The CDR3 reads CASSDRGLGYGYTF. CDR3 DNA: TGTGCCAGTAGTGACAGGGGGCTCGGGTATGGCTACACCTTC. The complete variable domain, with remaining parts taken from reference TRBV19 and TRBJ1-2, reads DGGITQSPKYLFRKEGQNVTLSCEQNLNHDAMYWYRQDPGQGLRLIYYSQIVNDFQKGDIAEGYSVSREKKESFPLTVTSAQKNPTAFYLCASSDRGLGYGYTFGSGTRLTVV.

The chain has TRBV7-2 and TRBJ1-2, with D hard to call. This CDR3 comprises 12 residues. CDR1 and CDR2 (germline): SGHTA, FQGNSA. Trimming took 4 bases from V and 7 from J, leaving 10 bases between them. CDR3 nucleotides: TGTGCCAGCAGCTCCAAAATCGGTGGCTACACCTTC. Protein product: CASSSKIGGYTF.

This clone was recorded once. The chain carries TRBV5-1 and TRBJ2-2; 13 nucleotides agree with TRBD2. With V trimmed by 4 bases and J by 1 base, 1 base remained unmatched. The CDR3 loop spans 16 amino acids. The V gene's germline CDR1 is SGHRS and CDR2 YFSETQ. CDR3 sequence: CASSGLAGVNTGELFF. DNA for the CDR3: TGCGCCAGCAGCGGACTAGCGGGGGTGAACACCGGGGAGCTGTTTTTT.

The V call is TRBV7-2, the J call TRBJ2-7; D is unresolved. Germline assignment: CDR1 SGHTA and CDR2 FQGNSA. V was clipped by 5 bases and J by 2 bases, with 4 bases between them. CDR3 length equals 11 residues. For the CDR3, the DNA is TGTGCCAGCAGCAAAACCTACGAGCAGTACTTC. Translation gives CASSKTYEQYF.

The CDR3 DNA is TGCGCCAGCACACTGCGGGGTCAAAACACTGAAGCTTTCTTT. Encoded protein: CASTLRGQNTEAFF. The J gene is TRBJ1-1, the V gene TRBV5-1; D is undetermined. This CDR3 is built from 14 residues. CDR1 is SGHRS and CDR2 is YFSETQ in the germline V gene. Trimming stripped 6 bases from V and 2 bases from J, with 14 bases between.

The chain joins TRBV9 to TRBJ2-7; TRBD1 might be the D (6 bases). Germline V gives CDR1 SGDLS, CDR2 YYNGEE. Trimming took 3 bases from V and 0 from J, leaving 13 bases between them. This CDR3 is 15 amino acids long. CDR3 residues: CASSARDTYSYEQYF. The DNA of the CDR3 is TGTGCCAGCAGCGCCCGGGACACATACTCCTACGAGCAGTACTTC.

This chain links TRBV7-2 with TRBJ2-5, with 8 bases lining up with TRBD2. Germline CDR1 reads SGHTA; CDR2 reads FQGNSA. The CDR3 consists of 17 residues. With V trimmed by 4 bases and J by 5 bases, 15 bases remained unmatched. The CDR3 loop reads CASSSRPFAGGRETQYF. CDR3 bases: TGTGCCAGCAGCTCTCGTCCGTTTGCGGGGGGCCGTGAGACCCAGTACTTC.

The chain has TRBV19 and TRBJ2-7; 11 bases agree with TRBD1. The CDR3 is 14 residues long. Germline values: CDR1 LNHDA, CDR2 SQIVND (reference sequence). The trim removed 6 bases at V and 3 bases at J, leaving 4 bases unmatched. The chain's CDR3 is CASSPGTGGYEQYF. The CDR3 bases are TGTGCCAGTAGCCCCGGGACAGGGGGCTACGAGCAGTACTTC.

This chain uses TRBV7-9 with TRBJ1-5; D is uncertain. Between the trimmed V and J ends, which lost 3 bases and 4 bases, there was a span of 7 bases. The CDR3 sequence is 13 residues long. The germline V gene encodes CDR1 SEHNR and CDR2 FQNEAQ (reference sequence). For the CDR3, the DNA is TGTGCCAGCAGCTTGACCGGAAATCAGCCCCAGCATTTT. It codes for CASSLTGNQPQHF.

V and J are TRBV4-1 and TRBJ2-1, with 10 bases fitting TRBD2. V lost 3 bases and J lost 2; bases outside the gene matches: 7. The CDR3 is made up of 17 amino acids. The germline gives CDR1 MGHRA, CDR2 YSYEKL. Here the CDR3 reads CASSQDSGGPPYNEQFF. The CDR3 region has the DNA TGCGCCAGCAGCCAGGATAGCGGGGGGCCTCCCTACAATGAGCAGTTCTTC.

As to this clone: A junction boundary mismatches the germline segment, possibly from a read error. The V gene is TRBV5-1, the J gene TRBJ1-6; no definite D call. Germline CDR1 is SGHRS and CDR2 is YFSETQ. The CDR3 runs 12 residues. CDR3 in amino acids: CASSLDRRYTNF. DNA of the CDR3: TGCGCCAGCAGCTTGGACCGACGCTATACTAACTTT.